Following are 2 T cell receptor beta chains from one sample sequenced in a study of cytomegalovirus exposure and HLA in healthy donors (dated by TCRdb to about 2017). The library was prepared using the immunoSEQ multiplex PCR assay. For the multiplex PCR, a mixture combining 60 forward primers for TCR Vbeta segments and 13 reverse primers for TCR Jbeta segments was used. TCRdb took this table from immuneACCESS and kept in-frame rearrangements with V and J called. Such tables lack part of the clones; where checked against another copy, unresolved V genes explain under half of the gap, and the rest is unexplained. This sample comprises under 200,000 clones, 84% of them detected only once. Less than 0.4% of the sample lies in the top ten. Sequencing was done on a sample of PBMCs. The receptors were sampled from a boy between 2 and 10 years old in good health and CMV-seronegative.

Concerning this clone: Germline is not matched at one junction end, which may reflect a read error. The chain joins TRBV9 to TRBJ2-7; 7 positions match TRBD2. CDR1 and CDR2 from the germline V gene are SGDLS and YYNGEE. This CDR3 has 14 residues. This CDR3 reads CASSAGLVSDEQYF. The CDR3 DNA reads TGTGCCAGCAGCGCCGGACTAGTCTCCGACGAGCAGTACTTC.

The chain joins TRBV5-6 to TRBJ2-7, with TRBD2 matching over 10 bases. V gave up 0 bases and J gave up 5 bases; unmatched junction bases: 8. The CDR3 runs 16 residues. The germline V gene has CDR1 SGHDT and CDR2 YYEEEE. The CDR3 loop is CASSLAASGSNHEQYF. Written as DNA, the CDR3 is TGTGCCAGCAGCTTGGCCGCTAGCGGGAGCAACCACGAGCAGTACTTC.